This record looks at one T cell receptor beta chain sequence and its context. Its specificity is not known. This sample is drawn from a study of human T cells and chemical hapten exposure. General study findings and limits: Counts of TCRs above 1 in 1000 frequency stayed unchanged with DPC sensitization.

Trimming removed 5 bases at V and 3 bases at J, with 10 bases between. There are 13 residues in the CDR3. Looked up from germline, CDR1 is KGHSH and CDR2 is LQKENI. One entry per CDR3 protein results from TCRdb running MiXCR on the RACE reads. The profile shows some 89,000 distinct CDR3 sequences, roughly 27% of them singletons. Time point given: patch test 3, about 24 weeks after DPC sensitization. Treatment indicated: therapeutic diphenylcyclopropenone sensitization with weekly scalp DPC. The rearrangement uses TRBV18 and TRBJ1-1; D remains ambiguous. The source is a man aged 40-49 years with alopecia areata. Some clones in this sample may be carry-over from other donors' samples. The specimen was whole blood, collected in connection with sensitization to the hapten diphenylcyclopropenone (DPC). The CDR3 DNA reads TGTGCCAGCTCATCTCTCCGGGACACTGAAGCTTTCTTT. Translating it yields CASSSLRDTEAFF.